This T cell receptor (beta chain) was captured in a study of blood T cell repertoires in COVID-19. Study at large: COVID-19 samples, acute and convalescent, were from the United States, Italy and Spain. The analysed material was cDNA or gDNA that came from T cells, B-cell-depleted T cells, or PBMCs.

Authors' data handling: Estimation of nucleated cell counts relied on the amplification of reference gene primers. Using immunoSEQ multiplex PCR, the repertoire was profiled, and TCRdb retains in-frame clones only, with some absent. V, J and clone size are those of that table, while D and trimming were read from the DNA. The sample contains 110,000 to 150,000 clones, over 60% of which appear only once. Trimming left V 6 bases short and J 0 bases short, with 10 bases between. This CDR3 has 14 residues. Germline V lookup: CDR1 SNHLY, CDR2 FYNNEI. The sequencing sample was made of peripheral blood. The receptor was isolated from a man at least 80 years old with acute or convalescent COVID-19. The genes are TRBV2 and TRBJ2-3; TRBD2 might be the D (5 bases). The CDR3 coding sequence is TGTGCCAGCAGACGGACTGGAAGCACAGATACGCAGTATTTT. It specifies CASRRTGSTDTQYF.